This entry features one TCR beta chain sequence. Its specificity is unknown. The source of the sample is a study of CD8+CD57+ T cells in acquired aplastic anemia. Whole-study context: The average for DNA from sorted CD4+ and CD8+ cells was 3 to 3.5 ug. Regarding the study as a whole: Approximately 30 was the count of CD8+ CDR3 sequences that patients shared with controls.

Germline CDR1 reads LNHNV; CDR2 reads YYDKDF (reference sequence). The CDR3 spans 16 residues. Trimming left V 0 bases short and J 6 bases short, with 12 bases between. It was genomic DNA that served as the template for profiling TCR beta VDJ and CDR3. TCRdb analysed the reads with MiXCR anew, one entry per CDR3 protein. The sample lists some 170,000 distinct CDR3 sequences; roughly two thirds were seen once. It was patients with CD8+CD57+ cell expansion by flow cytometry who were chosen for sequencing. Severe acquired aplastic anemia affected all patients. Patients were untreated when blood was sampled.

This receptor was obtained from a human donor with aplastic anemia. Sequences were obtained from sorted CD4+, CD8+, or CD8+CD57+ T cells (not recorded which) from PBMCs. This chain uses TRBV15 with TRBJ1-6; D gene uncertain. The CDR3 DNA follows: TGTGCCACCAGCAGAGATAACAGTGGACTTAATTCACCCCTCCACTTT. The encoded protein is CATSRDNSGLNSPLHF.